Described below is a single T cell receptor beta chain sequence and its context. There are 15 residues in the CDR3. Germline V gene lookup returns CDR1 KGHSH and CDR2 LQKENI. The J segment lost 4 bases and the V segment lost 0 bases, leaving 4 bases of the junction unmatched. It was with 60 Vbeta and 13 Jbeta primers that the PCR ran. Some clones are missing from TCRdb's copy, which holds only in-frame ones; the method was immunoSEQ multiplex PCR. The sample records 100,000 or so clones, 60% to 85% being singletons. This specimen belongs to a study of cytomegalovirus exposure and HLA in healthy donors.

Sample: PBMCs. This chain connects TRBV18 to TRBJ2-3; 7 bases align to TRBD2. The receptor comes from a female donor in good health and CMV-seronegative. The chain's CDR3 is CASSPPFSGPDTQYF. In DNA, the CDR3 is TGTGCCAGCTCACCACCGTTTAGCGGGCCAGATACGCAGTATTTT.